This T cell receptor (beta chain) was recorded in a study of T cell clonality in common variable immunodeficiency. Findings and caveats of the study: Common variable immunodeficiency TCR beta sequences reportedly had fewer deletions and N-nucleotide insertions. Compared with controls, CVID subjects had fewer shared TCRbeta clones.

V lost 8 bases to trimming and J lost 5 bases; unmatched junction nucleotides: 6. The CDR3 spans 15 residues. CDR1 SGHVS and CDR2 FQNEAQ come from the germline V gene. This table comes from immunoSEQ multiplex PCR, and its TCRdb copy is limited to in-frame clones, with some not included. The sample offers over 50,000 clones and no singletons, the top ten holding around 3.2%. Most patients and controls had Caucasian heritage. This clone appeared many times. What it recognizes is unknown. The read falls 3 residues short of the CDR3 end, and the missing part is taken from the germline J gene. The sample taken for sequencing was peripheral blood mononuclear cells. V is TRBV7-8 and J is TRBJ2-1; 13 bases match TRBD2. This clonotype was obtained from a person aged 18 to 75 in good health. The CDR3 sequence: CASQPGLAGNNEQFF. Partial CDR3 DNA: TGTGCCAGCCAACCGGGACTAGCGGGGAACAATGAG.